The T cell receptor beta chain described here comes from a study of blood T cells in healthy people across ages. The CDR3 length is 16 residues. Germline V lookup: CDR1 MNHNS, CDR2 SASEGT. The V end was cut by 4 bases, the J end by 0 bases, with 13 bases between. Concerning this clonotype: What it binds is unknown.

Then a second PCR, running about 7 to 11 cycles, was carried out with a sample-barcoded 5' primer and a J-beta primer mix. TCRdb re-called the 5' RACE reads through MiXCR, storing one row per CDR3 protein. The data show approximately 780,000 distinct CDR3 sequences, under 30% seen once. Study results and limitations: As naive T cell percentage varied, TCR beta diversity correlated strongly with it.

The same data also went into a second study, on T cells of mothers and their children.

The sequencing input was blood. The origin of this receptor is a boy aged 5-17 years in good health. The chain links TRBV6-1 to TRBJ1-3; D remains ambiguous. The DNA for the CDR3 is TGTGCCAGCAGTGGGAACTTAGGACCCTCTGGAAACACCATATATTTT. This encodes CASSGNLGPSGNTIYF.